A selection of T cell receptor beta chains follows, all from one sample in a study of cytomegalovirus exposure and HLA in healthy donors. TCRdb's copy holds only in-frame clones and misses some; the assay was immunoSEQ multiplex PCR. The data show 100,000 to 150,000 clones, about 80% seen once. Sequences were obtained from PBMCs. The receptors derive from a young man in good health and CMV-seronegative. CDR3s include the opening cysteine and the closing phenylalanine or tryptophan. Each record gives: V gene, clone size, D gene, J gene, CDR3 DNA, CDR3 protein. The D gene is left open where the match is weak. Expanded clones are given a class, and other clones once, few, many or no size at all.

v_call: TRBV7-9
clone_size: .
d_call: .
j_call: TRBJ1-1
cdr3_nt: TGTGCCAGCAGCTTAGATCTTGGGCAGGGGAGCCCTGAAGCTTTCTTT
cdr3_aa: CASSLDLGQGSPEAFF

v_call: TRBV25-1
clone_size: once
d_call: .
j_call: TRBJ1-1
cdr3_nt: TGTGCCAGCAGTGAATCAACAGGGATGAACACTGAAGCTTTCTTT
cdr3_aa: CASSESTGMNTEAFF

v_call: TRBV7-2
clone_size: .
d_call: TRBD2
j_call: TRBJ2-1
cdr3_nt: TGTGCCAGCAGCTTAGCCTACGGGGGGGCGGGAAATGAGCAGTTCTTC
cdr3_aa: CASSLAYGGAGNEQFF

v_call: TRBV13
clone_size: few
d_call: TRBD1
j_call: TRBJ1-1
cdr3_nt: TGTGCCAGCAGCTTATCGGGACAGGGGCGTGCTTTCTTT
cdr3_aa: CASSLSGQGRAFF

v_call: TRBV27
clone_size: .
d_call: .
j_call: TRBJ2-1
cdr3_nt: TGTGCCAGCAGTACCCCAGTAGCCAGGGATGAGCAGTTCTTC
cdr3_aa: CASSTPVARDEQFF

v_call: TRBV28
clone_size: .
d_call: .
j_call: TRBJ2-5
cdr3_nt: TGTGCCAGCCAGGAGGGGGAGACCCAGTACTTC
cdr3_aa: CASQEGETQYF

v_call: TRBV5-1
clone_size: .
d_call: .
j_call: TRBJ2-2
cdr3_nt: TGCGCCAGCAGCACCCCCGCGGGGGCGTCCGGGGAGCTGTTTTTT
cdr3_aa: CASSTPAGASGELFF

v_call: TRBV27
clone_size: .
d_call: TRBD2
j_call: TRBJ2-7
cdr3_nt: TGTGCCAGCAGTTTATCGGGCGGGGGTGTTTTCGAGCAGTACTTC
cdr3_aa: CASSLSGGGVFEQYF

v_call: TRBV19
clone_size: .
d_call: .
j_call: TRBJ1-5
cdr3_nt: TGTGCCAGTAGTATACTTACAGGCCCCTATAGCAATCAGCCCCAGCATTTT
cdr3_aa: CASSILTGPYSNQPQHF

v_call: TRBV29-1
clone_size: .
d_call: TRBD2
j_call: TRBJ2-5
cdr3_nt: TGCAGCGTTGAAAGCGGGGCCAGTAAAGAGACCCAGTACTTC
cdr3_aa: CSVESGASKETQYF

v_call: TRBV27
clone_size: .
d_call: .
j_call: TRBJ1-2
cdr3_nt: TGTGCCAGCAGCCCATGGGAGGGGCGAGGATATGGCTACACCTTC
cdr3_aa: CASSPWEGRGYGYTF

v_call: TRBV7-9
clone_size: .
d_call: TRBD1
j_call: TRBJ2-5
cdr3_nt: TGTGCCAGCAGCTTCGACAGGGTACAAGAGACCCAGTACTTC
cdr3_aa: CASSFDRVQETQYF

v_call: TRBV19
clone_size: .
d_call: .
j_call: TRBJ2-5
cdr3_nt: TGTGCCAGTAGTATAGGAGGAATCGGGACACAAGAGACCCAGTACTTC
cdr3_aa: CASSIGGIGTQETQYF

v_call: TRBV14
clone_size: .
d_call: TRBD1
j_call: TRBJ2-1
cdr3_nt: TGTGCCAGCAGCAGCGACAGGGGTAATGAGCAGTTCTTC
cdr3_aa: CASSSDRGNEQFF

v_call: TRBV7-9
clone_size: .
d_call: TRBD2
j_call: TRBJ2-1
cdr3_nt: TGTGCCAGCAGCTCCGTGGGAGGGCTCTACAATGAGCAGTTCTTC
cdr3_aa: CASSSVGGLYNEQFF

v_call: TRBV28
clone_size: .
d_call: .
j_call: TRBJ2-6
cdr3_nt: TGTGCCAGCAGTCCCGGGGGATCTGGGGCCAACGTCCTGACTTTC
cdr3_aa: CASSPGGSGANVLTF

v_call: TRBV27
clone_size: .
d_call: TRBD1
j_call: TRBJ2-2
cdr3_nt: TGTGCCAGCAGACCAGGGGGTCGAGGAACCGGGGAGCTGTTTTTT
cdr3_aa: CASRPGGRGTGELFF

v_call: TRBV25-1
clone_size: once
d_call: TRBD1
j_call: TRBJ1-3
cdr3_nt: TGTGCCAGCAGTGATGACAGGGAAACTGGAAACACCATATATTTT
cdr3_aa: CASSDDRETGNTIYF